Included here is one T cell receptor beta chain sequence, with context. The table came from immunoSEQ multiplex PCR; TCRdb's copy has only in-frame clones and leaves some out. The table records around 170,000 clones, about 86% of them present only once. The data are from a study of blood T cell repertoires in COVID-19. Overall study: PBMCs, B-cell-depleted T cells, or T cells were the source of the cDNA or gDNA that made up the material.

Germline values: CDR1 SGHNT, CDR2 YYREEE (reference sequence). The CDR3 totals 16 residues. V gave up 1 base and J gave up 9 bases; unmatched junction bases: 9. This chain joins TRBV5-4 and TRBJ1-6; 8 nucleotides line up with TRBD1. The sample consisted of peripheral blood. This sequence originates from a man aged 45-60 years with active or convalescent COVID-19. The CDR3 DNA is TGTGCCAGCAGCTTGAGAGGACAGGGTCCAACTTCACCCCTCCACTTT. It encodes CASSLRGQGPTSPLHF.